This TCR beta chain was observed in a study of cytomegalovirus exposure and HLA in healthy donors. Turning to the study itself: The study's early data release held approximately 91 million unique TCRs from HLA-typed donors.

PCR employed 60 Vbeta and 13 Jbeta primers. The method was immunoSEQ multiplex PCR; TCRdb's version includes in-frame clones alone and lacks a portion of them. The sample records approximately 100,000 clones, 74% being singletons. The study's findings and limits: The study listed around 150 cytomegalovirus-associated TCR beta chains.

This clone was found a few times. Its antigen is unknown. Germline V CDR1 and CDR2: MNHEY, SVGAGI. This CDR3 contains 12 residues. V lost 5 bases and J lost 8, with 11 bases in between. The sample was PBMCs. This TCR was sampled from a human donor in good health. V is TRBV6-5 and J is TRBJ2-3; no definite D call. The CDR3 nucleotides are TGTGCCAGCAGTCCTGCGCGAACTACGCAGTATTTT. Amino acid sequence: CASSPARTTQYF.